Reported below is one T cell receptor beta chain. These data are taken from a study of shared clonotypes between healthy human individuals. The CDR3 loop spans 13 amino acids. Germline-derived CDR1 and CDR2 are MNHEY and SMNVEV (reference sequence). V dropped 8 bases and J dropped 3; count of bases not matched to a gene: 2. Naive CD8 cells were CD45RO-negative, positively selected for CCR7, excluding terminally differentiated effector memory CD45RA+ cells. Here immunoSEQ multiplex PCR was the method, and the copy in TCRdb shows in-frame clones only, minus some. Of about 580,000 clones in the sample, 95% to 98% are singletons; the top ten hold 0.3%.

This TCR came from a man aged 25-45 years in good health. This chain uses TRBV27 with TRBJ1-5, with 9 bases lining up with TRBD1. The sequenced material came from naive CD8+ T cells sorted from blood. The CDR3 loop reads CASGTGFNQPQHF. The DNA of the CDR3 is TGTGCCAGCGGGACAGGGTTCAATCAGCCCCAGCATTTT.